One sample yielded the 16 T cell receptor beta chains listed below, sequenced in a study of blood T cell repertoires in COVID-19. The table came from immunoSEQ multiplex PCR; TCRdb's copy has only in-frame clones and leaves some out. The table records 90,000 or so clones, 75% to 90% of them present only once. The sequenced sample was peripheral blood. The receptors were gathered from an elderly man with active or convalescent COVID-19.

The genes are TRBV30 and TRBJ2-3; weak D call: TRBD2 (5 bases). The CDR3 covers 13 residues. Germline CDR1 reads GTSNPN; CDR2 reads SVGIG (reference sequence). Trimming took off 6 bases at V and 4 bases at J, with 14 bases between the two ends. CDR3 residues: CACSPAGADTQYF. CDR3 nucleotide sequence: TGTGCCTGTTCACCCGCCGGGGCAGATACGCAGTATTTT.

The rearrangement joins TRBV11-2 to TRBJ1-3; D is uncertain. Germline V gives CDR1 SGHAT, CDR2 FQNNGV. The CDR3 totals 15 residues. V was shortened by 1 base and J by 0 bases, with 7 bases between the two germline ends. The CDR3 region is CASSLGPISGNTIYF. CDR3 sequence (DNA): TGTGCCAGCAGCTTAGGGCCCATCTCTGGAAACACCATATATTTT. The full variable domain, rest sourced from reference TRBV11-2 and TRBJ1-3, is EAGVAQSPRYKIIEKRQSVAFWCNPISGHATLYWYQQILGQGPKLLIQFQNNGVVDDSQLPKDRFSAERLKGVDSTLKIQPAKLEDSAVYLCASSLGPISGNTIYFGEGSWLTVV.

This clone was observed at least ten times. The chain recombines TRBV15 with TRBJ2-3; 9 bases are a match to TRBD2. Germline values: CDR1 LNHNV, CDR2 YYDKDF (reference sequence). Germline trimming cut 9 bases from V and 2 bases from J; bases unmatched to any gene: 9. This CDR3 spans 15 amino acids. CDR3 residues: CATEAGGGHTDTQYF. The CDR3 DNA reads TGTGCCACTGAAGCGGGAGGCGGTCACACAGATACGCAGTATTTT. Drawing the rest from reference TRBV15 and TRBJ2-3, the complete variable domain is DAMVIQNPRYQVTQFGKPVTLSCSQTLNHNVMYWYQQKSSQAPKLLFHYYDKDFNNEADTPDNFQSRRPNTSFCFLDIRSPGLGDTAMYLCATEAGGGHTDTQYFGPGTRLTVL.

V gene TRBV5-5 combines with J gene TRBJ2-1; 11 nucleotides agree with TRBD2. CDR3 size: 18 residues. Germline CDR1 and CDR2: SGHKS and YYEKEE (reference sequence). V was pared by 0 bases and J by 0 bases, with 5 bases of the junction left unmatched. The CDR3 loop is CASSLVGLAVSSYNEQFF. The CDR3 DNA sequence: TGTGCCAGCAGCTTGGTGGGACTAGCGGTGAGCTCCTACAATGAGCAGTTCTTC.

CDR3 nucleotides: TGCGCTTTGTCCTCAAAAACAGGGCAGGGTTCACCCCTCCACTTT. Amino acid sequence: CALSSKTGQGSPLHF. The V and J genes are TRBV23-1 and TRBJ1-6, with D perhaps matching TRBD1 (6 bases). TRBV23-1 is an ORF, and what it does is uncertain. This CDR3 region has 15 residues.

This chain connects TRBV15 to TRBJ2-6, with D tentatively TRBD1 (6 bases). Between the trimmed V and J ends, which lost 3 bases and 0 bases, there was a span of 9 bases. This CDR3 spans 16 amino acids. Germline loops: CDR1 LNHNV, CDR2 YYDKDF (reference sequence). The CDR3 DNA follows: TGTGCCACCAGCAGGAACAGGGCCTCTGGGGCCAACGTCCTGACTTTC. The encoded protein is CATSRNRASGANVLTF.

The chain is built from TRBV16 and TRBJ1-3, with D perhaps TRBD1 (5 bases). In germline, CDR1 is KGHSY, CDR2 FQNENV. The CDR3 runs to 15 residues. V lost 2 bases to trimming and J lost 0 bases, with 8 bases between them. CDR3 nucleotide sequence: TGTGCCAGCAGCCAACAGGGCAACTCTGGAAACACCATATATTTT. It yields the protein CASSQQGNSGNTIYF.

The genes are TRBV2 and TRBJ2-1; 9 bases fit TRBD2. Germline CDR1 SNHLY, CDR2 FYNNEI. This CDR3 is 13 amino acids long. V gave up 8 bases and J gave up 4 bases; unmatched junction bases: 3. The CDR3 reads CASATSGYNEQFF. The CDR3 DNA follows: TGTGCCAGCGCGACTAGCGGATACAATGAGCAGTTCTTC.

The chain couples TRBV5-5 to TRBJ2-3, with 9 bases that match TRBD2. This CDR3 has 14 amino acids. The V gene end was trimmed by 2 bases and the J gene end by 6 bases; junction bases not matched to a gene: 4. Per germline, CDR1 SGHKS and CDR2 YYEKEE (reference sequence). For the CDR3, the DNA is TGTGCCAGCAGCTTAGGCGGGAGGGTTGATACGCAGTATTTT. As protein: CASSLGGRVDTQYF. Drawing the rest from reference TRBV5-5 and TRBJ2-3, the complete variable domain is DAGVTQSPTHLIKTRGQQVTLRCSPISGHKSVSWYQQVLGQGPQFIFQYYEKEERGRGNFPDRFSARQFPNYSSELNVNALLLGDSALYLCASSLGGRVDTQYFGPGTRLTVL.

The CDR3 sequence: CASSQAEAGYTF. In nucleotides, the CDR3 is TGTGCCAGCAGCCAAGCGGAGGCTGGCTACACCTTC. V usage is TRBV3-1 (or the pseudogene TRBV3-2) and J usage is TRBJ1-2, with D unresolved. Trimming took off 1 base at V and 7 bases at J, with 7 bases between the two ends. CDR3 length: 12 residues. The germline V gene encodes CDR1 LGHDT and CDR2 YNNKEL (reference sequence).

CDR3 sequence reads: CASSLSGAYEQYF. CDR3 nucleotides: TGCGCCAGCAGCTTGTCAGGGGCCTACGAGCAGTACTTC. This chain connects TRBV5-1 to TRBJ2-7, with D possibly TRBD1 on 6 matching bases. This CDR3 has 13 amino acids. The V end was cut by 1 base, the J end by 2 bases, with 7 bases between. Germline CDR1 and CDR2: SGHRS and YFSETQ.

The chain joins TRBV7-2 to TRBJ2-5; 9 nucleotides match TRBD2. Losses at the gene ends were 5 bases for V and 9 bases for J; bases not matched to a gene: 19. The CDR3 is 17 amino acids. Germline CDR1 and CDR2: SGHTA and FQGNSA. CDR3 sequence (DNA): TGTGCCAGCAGCCGGATCTTTGGGACTAGCTTTCGAGGGGCCCAGTACTTC. Translated, it gives CASSRIFGTSFRGAQYF.

The chain recombines TRBV18 with TRBJ2-7; D is undetermined. Deletions cut 2 bases from V and 2 bases from J, with 13 bases between. The CDR3 extends over 15 amino acids. Germline CDR1 and CDR2: KGHSH and LQKENI. The CDR3 reads CASSPYNSLTYEQYF. CDR3 coding DNA: TGTGCCAGCTCACCATACAATTCACTAACCTACGAGCAGTACTTC.

The J gene is TRBJ2-7, the V gene TRBV6-2 or TRBV6-3; TRBD2 matches 9 bases. The V segment lost 5 bases and the J segment 4 bases; nucleotides outside the gene matches: 6. Germline CDR1 is MNHEY and CDR2 is SVGEGT. The CDR3 consists of 14 residues. This CDR3 reads CASSRLADTYEQYF. CDR3 sequence (DNA): TGTGCCAGCAGTAGACTAGCGGATACGTACGAGCAGTACTTC.

The chain recombines TRBV2 with TRBJ2-5; 9 bases fit TRBD1. V shed 8 bases, J shed 4 bases, and the junction held 8 bases outside the gene matches. From germline, CDR1 is SNHLY and CDR2 FYNNEI. The CDR3 runs 14 residues. The CDR3 DNA follows: TGTGCCAGCGAACAACAGGGGGCAGGAGAGACCCAGTACTTC. It codes for CASEQQGAGETQYF.

The chain recombines TRBV24-1 with TRBJ1-1; 8 positions match TRBD1. This CDR3 has 16 amino acids. The germline V gene has CDR1 KGHDR and CDR2 SFDVKD. V shed 2 bases and J 4 bases; nucleotides not matched to a gene: 8. For the CDR3, the DNA is TGTGCCACCAGTGATTCCTTCAGGGGGCGCGGCACTGAAGCTTTCTTT. This sequence encodes CATSDSFRGRGTEAFF.